This T cell receptor beta chain was identified during a study of response to subunit inactivated influenza vaccine. Broader study findings: There was a suggestion from the authors that each seasonal influenza vaccination recruits few new T cells.

Of note for this clonotype: Antigen unknown.

Each CDR3 protein is one row after TCRdb ran MiXCR on the RT-PCR reads. The data show approximately 680,000 distinct CDR3 sequences, around 16% seen once. Sequenced here: PBMCs from blood, sampled approximately 13 days after vaccination. The TCR was taken from a man aged 50-59 years who received an inactivated influenza vaccine.

The CDR3 nucleotides are TGCAGTGCTAGTGAGGAAGCGGGAGCAGATACGCAGTATTTT. This gives the protein CSASEEAGADTQYF. The chain employs TRBV20-1 and TRBJ2-3; 8 bases map to TRBD2. The CDR3 runs to 14 residues. J lost 4 bases, V lost 3 bases, and 6 bases had no gene match. The germline gives CDR1 DFQATT, CDR2 SNEGSKA (reference sequence).